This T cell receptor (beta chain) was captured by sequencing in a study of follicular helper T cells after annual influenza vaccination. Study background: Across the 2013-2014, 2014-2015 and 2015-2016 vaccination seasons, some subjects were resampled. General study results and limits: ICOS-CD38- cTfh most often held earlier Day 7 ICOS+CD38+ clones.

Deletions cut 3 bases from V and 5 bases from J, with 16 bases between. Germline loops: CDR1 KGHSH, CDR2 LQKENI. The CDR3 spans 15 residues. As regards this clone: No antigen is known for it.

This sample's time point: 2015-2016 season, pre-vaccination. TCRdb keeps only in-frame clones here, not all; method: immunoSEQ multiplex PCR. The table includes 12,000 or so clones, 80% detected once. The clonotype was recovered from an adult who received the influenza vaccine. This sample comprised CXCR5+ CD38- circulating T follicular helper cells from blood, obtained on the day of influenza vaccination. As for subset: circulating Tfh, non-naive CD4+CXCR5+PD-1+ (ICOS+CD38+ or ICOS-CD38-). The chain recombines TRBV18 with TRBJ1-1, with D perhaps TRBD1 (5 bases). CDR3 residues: CASSPVAGGDTEAFF. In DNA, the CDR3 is TGTGCCAGCTCACCTGTAGCAGGAGGGGATACTGAAGCTTTCTTT.